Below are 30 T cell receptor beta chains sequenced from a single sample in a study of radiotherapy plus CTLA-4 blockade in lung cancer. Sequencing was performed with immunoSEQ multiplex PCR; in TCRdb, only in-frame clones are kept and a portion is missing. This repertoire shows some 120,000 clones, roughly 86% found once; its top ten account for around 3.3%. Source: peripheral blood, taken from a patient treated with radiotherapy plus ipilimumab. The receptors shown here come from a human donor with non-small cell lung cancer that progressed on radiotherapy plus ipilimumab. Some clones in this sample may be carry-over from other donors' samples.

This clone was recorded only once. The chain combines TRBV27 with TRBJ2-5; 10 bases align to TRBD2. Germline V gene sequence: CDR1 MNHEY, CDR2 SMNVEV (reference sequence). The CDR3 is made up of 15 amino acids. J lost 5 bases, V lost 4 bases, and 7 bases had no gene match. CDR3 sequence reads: CASSSASGGVETQYF. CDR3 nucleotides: TGTGCCAGCAGTTCAGCGAGCGGGGGGGTCGAGACCCAGTACTTC.

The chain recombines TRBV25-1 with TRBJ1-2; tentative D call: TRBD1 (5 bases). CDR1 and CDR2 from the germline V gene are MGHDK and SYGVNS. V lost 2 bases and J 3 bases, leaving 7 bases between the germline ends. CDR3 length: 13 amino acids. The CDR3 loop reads CASSEAGDYGYTF. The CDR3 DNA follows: TGTGCCAGCAGTGAAGCGGGGGACTATGGCTACACCTTC.

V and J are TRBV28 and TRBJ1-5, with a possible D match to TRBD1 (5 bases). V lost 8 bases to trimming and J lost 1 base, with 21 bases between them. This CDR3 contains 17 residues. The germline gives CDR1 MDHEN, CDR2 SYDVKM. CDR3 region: CASLTGAGSRSNQPQHF. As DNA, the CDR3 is TGTGCCAGCCTAACAGGTGCGGGGTCGAGAAGCAATCAGCCCCAGCATTTT.

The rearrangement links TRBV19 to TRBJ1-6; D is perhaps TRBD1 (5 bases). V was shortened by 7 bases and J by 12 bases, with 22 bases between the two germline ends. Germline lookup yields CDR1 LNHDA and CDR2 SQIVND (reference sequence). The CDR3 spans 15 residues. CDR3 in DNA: TGTGCCAGTACCCAAACGTCGGAGGGACTACTACCCCTCCACTTT. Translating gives CASTQTSEGLLPLHF.

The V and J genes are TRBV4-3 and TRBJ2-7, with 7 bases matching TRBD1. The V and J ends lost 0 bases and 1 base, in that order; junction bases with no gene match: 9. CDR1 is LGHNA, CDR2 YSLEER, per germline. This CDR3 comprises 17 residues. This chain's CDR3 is CASSQESGQEFSYEQYF. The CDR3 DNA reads TGCGCCAGCAGCCAAGAAAGTGGACAGGAGTTTTCCTACGAGCAGTACTTC.

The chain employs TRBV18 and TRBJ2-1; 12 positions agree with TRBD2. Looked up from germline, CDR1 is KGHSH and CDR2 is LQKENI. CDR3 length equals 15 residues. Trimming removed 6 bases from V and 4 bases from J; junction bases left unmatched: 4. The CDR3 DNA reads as TGTGCCAGCTCGGCCGGGACTAGCGGGTACAATGAGCAGTTCTTC. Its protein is CASSAGTSGYNEQFF.

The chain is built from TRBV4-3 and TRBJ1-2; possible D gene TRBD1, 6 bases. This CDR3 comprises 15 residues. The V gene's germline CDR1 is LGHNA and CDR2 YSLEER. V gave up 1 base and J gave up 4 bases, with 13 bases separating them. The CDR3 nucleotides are TGCGCCAGCAGCCAAGCAGACAGGTCTTTCTATGGCTACACCTTC. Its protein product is CASSQADRSFYGYTF.

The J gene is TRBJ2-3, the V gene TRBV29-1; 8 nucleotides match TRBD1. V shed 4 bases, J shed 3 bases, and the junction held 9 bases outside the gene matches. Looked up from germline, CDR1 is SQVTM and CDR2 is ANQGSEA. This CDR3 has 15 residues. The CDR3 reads CSVALGTGGTDTQYF. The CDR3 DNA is TGCAGCGTTGCCCTTGGGACAGGTGGGACAGATACGCAGTATTTT.

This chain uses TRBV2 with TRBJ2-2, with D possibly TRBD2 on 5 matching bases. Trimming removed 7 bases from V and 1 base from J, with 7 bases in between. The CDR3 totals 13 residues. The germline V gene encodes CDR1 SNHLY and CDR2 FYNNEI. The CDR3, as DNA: TGTGCCAGCATACGGGAGAACACCGGGGAGCTGTTTTTT. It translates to CASIRENTGELFF.

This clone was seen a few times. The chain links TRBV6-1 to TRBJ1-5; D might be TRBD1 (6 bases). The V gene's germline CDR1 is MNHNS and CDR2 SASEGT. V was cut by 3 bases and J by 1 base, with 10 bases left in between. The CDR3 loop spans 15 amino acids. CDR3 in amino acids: CASSELQGSNQPQHF. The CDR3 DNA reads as TGTGCCAGCAGTGAGTTACAGGGAAGCAATCAGCCCCAGCATTTT.

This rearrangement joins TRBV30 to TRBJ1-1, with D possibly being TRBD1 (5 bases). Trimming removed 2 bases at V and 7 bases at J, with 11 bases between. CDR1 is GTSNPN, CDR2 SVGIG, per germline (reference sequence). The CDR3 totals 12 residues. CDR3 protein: CAWSPRTLEAFF. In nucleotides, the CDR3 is TGTGCCTGGAGTCCTAGGACACTTGAAGCTTTCTTT. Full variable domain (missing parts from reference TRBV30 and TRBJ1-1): SQTIHQWPATLVQPVGSPLSLECTVEGTSNPNLYWYRQAAGRGLQLLFYSVGIGQISSEVPQNLSASRPQDRQFILSSKKLLLSDSGFYLCAWSPRTLEAFFGQGTRLTVV.

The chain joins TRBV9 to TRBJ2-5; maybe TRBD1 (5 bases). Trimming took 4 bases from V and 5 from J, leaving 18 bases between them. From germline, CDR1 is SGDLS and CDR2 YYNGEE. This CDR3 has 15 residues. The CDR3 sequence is CASSTTLGHEETQYF. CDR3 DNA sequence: TGTGCCAGCAGCACCACCTTGGGGCATGAGGAGACCCAGTACTTC.

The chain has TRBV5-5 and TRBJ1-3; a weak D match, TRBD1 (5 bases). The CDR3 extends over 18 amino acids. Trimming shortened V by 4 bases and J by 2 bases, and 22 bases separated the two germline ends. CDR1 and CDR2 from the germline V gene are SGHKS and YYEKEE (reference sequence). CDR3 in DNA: TGTGCCAGCAGCCTAGCCGGGACCGATTCCGGTGCTGGAAACACCATATATTTT. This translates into CASSLAGTDSGAGNTIYF.

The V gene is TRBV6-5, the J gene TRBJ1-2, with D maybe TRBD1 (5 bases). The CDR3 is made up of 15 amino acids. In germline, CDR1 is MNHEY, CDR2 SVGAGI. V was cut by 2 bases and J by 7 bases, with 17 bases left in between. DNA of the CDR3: TGTGCCAGCAGTTACCTATCAGGGCTTTCCGGTGGCTACACCTTC. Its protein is CASSYLSGLSGGYTF.

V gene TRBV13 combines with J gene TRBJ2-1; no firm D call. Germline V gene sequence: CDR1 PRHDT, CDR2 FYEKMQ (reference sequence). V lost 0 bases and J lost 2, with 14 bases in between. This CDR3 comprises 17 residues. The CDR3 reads CASSLGPAYGTYNEQFF. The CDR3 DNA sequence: TGTGCCAGCAGCTTAGGCCCAGCGTATGGTACCTACAATGAGCAGTTCTTC.

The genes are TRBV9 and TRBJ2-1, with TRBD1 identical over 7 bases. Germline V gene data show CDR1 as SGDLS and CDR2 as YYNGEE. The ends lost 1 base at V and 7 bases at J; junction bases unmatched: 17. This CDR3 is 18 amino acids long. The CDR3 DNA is TGTGCCAGCAGCGTATCAATAGGTGAGACAGGGAAACCTAATGAGCAGTTCTTC. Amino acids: CASSVSIGETGKPNEQFF. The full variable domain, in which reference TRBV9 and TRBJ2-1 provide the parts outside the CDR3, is DSGVTQTPKHLITATGQRVTLRCSPRSGDLSVYWYQQSLDQGLQFLIQYYNGEERAKGNILERFSAQQFPDLHSELNLSSLELGDSALYFCASSVSIGETGKPNEQFFGPGTRLTVL.

The CDR3 nucleotides read TGTGCCAGTAATCAGGGATTGAGCACTGAAGCTTTCTTT. Its protein product is CASNQGLSTEAFF. The chain is built from TRBV19 and TRBJ1-1, with a weak D call TRBD1 (5 bases). The V end lost 7 bases, the J end lost 4 bases, and 13 bases lay between the germline ends. The CDR3 is 13 residues long. Germline-derived CDR1 and CDR2 are LNHDA and SQIVND (reference sequence).

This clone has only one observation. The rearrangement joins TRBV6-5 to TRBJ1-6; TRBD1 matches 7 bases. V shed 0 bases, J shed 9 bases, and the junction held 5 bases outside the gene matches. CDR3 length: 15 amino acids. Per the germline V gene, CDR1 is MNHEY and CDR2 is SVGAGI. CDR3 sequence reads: CASSYSPGGSSPLHF. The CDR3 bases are TGTGCCAGCAGTTACTCTCCAGGGGGTAGTTCACCCCTCCACTTT.

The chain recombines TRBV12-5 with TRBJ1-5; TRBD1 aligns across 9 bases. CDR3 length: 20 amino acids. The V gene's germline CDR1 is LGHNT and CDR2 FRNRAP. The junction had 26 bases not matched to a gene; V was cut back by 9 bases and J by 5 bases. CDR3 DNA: TGTGCTAGCCATACCCTTTCCCTCGAACAGGGGGCTATAGCAGATCAGCCCCAGCATTTT. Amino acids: CASHTLSLEQGAIADQPQHF.

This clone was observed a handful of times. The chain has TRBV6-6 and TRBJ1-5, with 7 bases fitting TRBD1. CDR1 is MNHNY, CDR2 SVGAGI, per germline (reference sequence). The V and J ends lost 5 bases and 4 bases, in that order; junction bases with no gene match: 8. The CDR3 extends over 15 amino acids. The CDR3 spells CASSHRGFPNQPQHF. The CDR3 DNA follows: TGTGCCAGCAGTCACAGGGGTTTCCCGAATCAGCCCCAGCATTTT.

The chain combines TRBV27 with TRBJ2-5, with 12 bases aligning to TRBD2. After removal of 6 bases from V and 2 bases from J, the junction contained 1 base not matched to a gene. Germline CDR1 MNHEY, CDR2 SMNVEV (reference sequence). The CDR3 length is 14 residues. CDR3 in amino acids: CASRTSGGQETQYF. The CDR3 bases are TGTGCCAGCAGGACTAGCGGGGGACAAGAGACCCAGTACTTC.

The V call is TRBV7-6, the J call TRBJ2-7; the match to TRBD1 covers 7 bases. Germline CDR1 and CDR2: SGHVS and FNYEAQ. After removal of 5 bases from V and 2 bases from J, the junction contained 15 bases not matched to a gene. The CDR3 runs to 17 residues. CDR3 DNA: TGTGCCAGCAGCCCCGCCCCAGGAGACAGGGTTACCTACGAGCAGTACTTC. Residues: CASSPAPGDRVTYEQYF.

The DNA of the CDR3 is TGTGCCAGCAATCTATTCCCGTTTGATGAGCAGTTCTTC. Translated: CASNLFPFDEQFF. The chain has TRBV7-2 and TRBJ2-1; D not certain. This CDR3 is built from 13 residues. Trimming removed 7 bases from V and 8 bases from J, with 15 bases in between. The germline gives CDR1 SGHTA, CDR2 FQGNSA.

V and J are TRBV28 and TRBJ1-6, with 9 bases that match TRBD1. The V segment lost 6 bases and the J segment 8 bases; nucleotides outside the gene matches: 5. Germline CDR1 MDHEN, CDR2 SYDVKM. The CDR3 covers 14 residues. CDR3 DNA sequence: TGTGCCAGCAGCCCGGGACAGGGACATTCACCCCTCCACTTT. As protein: CASSPGQGHSPLHF.

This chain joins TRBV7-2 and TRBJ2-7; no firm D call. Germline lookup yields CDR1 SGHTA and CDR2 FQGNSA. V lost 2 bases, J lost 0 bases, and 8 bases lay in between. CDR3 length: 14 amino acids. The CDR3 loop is CASSLRAGSYEQYF. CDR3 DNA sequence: TGTGCCAGCAGCTTACGGGCAGGCTCCTACGAGCAGTACTTC.

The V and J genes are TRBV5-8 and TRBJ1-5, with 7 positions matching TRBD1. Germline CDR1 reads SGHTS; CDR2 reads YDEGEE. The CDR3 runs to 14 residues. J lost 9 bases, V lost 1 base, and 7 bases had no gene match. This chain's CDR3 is CASSLFGAGGPQHF. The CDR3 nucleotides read TGTGCCAGCAGCTTGTTCGGGGCAGGGGGGCCCCAGCATTTT.

The CDR3 nucleotides read TGTGCCAGCAGCTTAGCACCACCGGGACAGGGTTTCGAGAGCAATCAGCCCCAGCATTTT. Encoded protein: CASSLAPPGQGFESNQPQHF. The chain is built from TRBV7-6 and TRBJ1-5, with 9 bases aligning to TRBD1. This CDR3 is 20 amino acids long. Trimming at V came to 0 bases and at J to 1 base, leaving 13 bases not matched to a gene. Germline V gene lookup returns CDR1 SGHVS and CDR2 FNYEAQ. Drawing the rest from reference TRBV7-6 and TRBJ1-5, the complete variable domain is GAGVSQSPRYKVTKRGQDVALRCDPISGHVSLYWYRQALGQGPEFLTYFNYEAQQDKSGLPNDRFSAERPEGSISTLTIQRTEQRDSAMYRCASSLAPPGQGFESNQPQHFGDGTRLSIL.

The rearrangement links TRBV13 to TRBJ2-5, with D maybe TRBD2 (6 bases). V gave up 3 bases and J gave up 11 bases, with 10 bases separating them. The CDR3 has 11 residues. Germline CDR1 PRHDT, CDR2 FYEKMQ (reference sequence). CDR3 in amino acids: CASSLGGEQYF. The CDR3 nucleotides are TGTGCCAGCAGCTTGGGGGGAGAGCAGTACTTC.

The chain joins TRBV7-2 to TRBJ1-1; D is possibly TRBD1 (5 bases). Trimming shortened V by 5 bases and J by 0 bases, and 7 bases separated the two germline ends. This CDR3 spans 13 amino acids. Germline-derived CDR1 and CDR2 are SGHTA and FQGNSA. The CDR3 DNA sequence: TGTGCCAGCAGCCCCAGGGTGAACACTGAAGCTTTCTTT. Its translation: CASSPRVNTEAFF.

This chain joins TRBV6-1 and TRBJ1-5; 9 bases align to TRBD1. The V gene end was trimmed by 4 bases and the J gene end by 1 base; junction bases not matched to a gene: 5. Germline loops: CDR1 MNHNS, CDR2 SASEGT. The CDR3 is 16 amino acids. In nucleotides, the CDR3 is TGTGCCAGCAGTGTACAGGGGGCGGGAAGCAATCAGCCCCAGCATTTT. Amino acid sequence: CASSVQGAGSNQPQHF.